A single T cell receptor beta chain is shown here with its context. This sample is drawn from a study of glioma-infiltrating T cells after dendritic cell vaccination. Study-wide background: Dendritic cell vaccination trial patients had either newly diagnosed or recurrent glioblastoma.

As for time point: after dendritic cell vaccination, including at tumor progression/relapse. Blood PBMC samples: pre-vaccination, two weeks post third vaccination, and at tumor progression. Trimming left V 3 bases short and J 6 bases short, with 15 bases between. The CDR3 has 15 amino acids. Germline CDR1 MNHEY, CDR2 SVGAGI. Amplification used 60 V beta primers and 13 J beta primers. Here immunoSEQ multiplex PCR was the method, and the copy in TCRdb shows in-frame clones only, minus some. The sample records over 75,000 clones, over 75% being singletons. This receptor was taken from a human donor with glioblastoma. Sequences were derived from blood, sampled after dendritic cell vaccination. The chain has TRBV6-5 and TRBJ2-1; maybe TRBD2 (6 bases). CDR3 in amino acids: CASSYLGTPINEQFF. CDR3 coding DNA: TGTGCCAGCAGTTATCTGGGGACTCCGATCAATGAGCAGTTCTTC.